What follows are 5 T cell receptor beta chains derived from one specimen sequenced in a study of T cell clones after liver transplantation. This table comes from immunoSEQ multiplex PCR, and its TCRdb copy is limited to in-frame clones, with some not included. Of 49,000 or so clones detected, about 69% appear once; the ten largest clones hold 9.5% to 10%. Sample: CD4+ T cells from blood, taken 54 months after liver transplant. These TCRs come from a human patient who received a liver transplant. A subset of T cells may come from the graft donor.

This clone was recorded only once. The chain has TRBV11-2 and TRBJ2-3; 12 bases agree with TRBD2. CDR3 length equals 19 residues. After removal of 0 bases from V and 3 bases from J, the junction contained 10 bases not matched to a gene. Germline V gene lookup returns CDR1 SGHAT and CDR2 FQNNGV. Here the CDR3 reads CASSLDLIGLAGGTDTQYF. CDR3 bases: TGTGCCAGCAGCTTAGATCTCATAGGGCTAGCGGGGGGGACAGATACGCAGTATTTT.

This chain uses TRBV6-6 with TRBJ1-2, with TRBD1 as a possible D gene (5 bases). Germline CDR1 and CDR2: MNHNY and SVGAGI (reference sequence). Trimming left V 8 bases short and J 7 bases short, with 11 bases between. This CDR3 region has 11 residues. The CDR3 spells CASGREAGYTF. The CDR3 region has the DNA TGTGCCAGCGGCAGGGAGGCTGGCTACACCTTC.

The chain uses TRBV28 and TRBJ2-1, with TRBD1 as a possible D gene (7 bases). With 6 bases removed from V and 10 bases from J, the gap between germline ends came to 13 bases. This CDR3 has 12 residues. Germline V gene sequence: CDR1 MDHEN, CDR2 SYDVKM. The CDR3 DNA is TGTGCCAGCAGGAGGCAGGGGGGCGAGCAGTTCTTC. Translation: CASRRQGGEQFF. The full variable domain, in which reference TRBV28 and TRBJ2-1 provide the parts outside the CDR3, is DVKVTQSSRYLVKRTGEKVFLECVQDMDHENMFWYRQDPGLGLRLIYFSYDVKMKEKGDIPEGYSVSREKKERFSLILESASTNQTSMYLCASRRQGGEQFFGPGTRLTVL.

The chain links TRBV6-5 to TRBJ1-3, with D uncertain. The CDR3 is made up of 16 amino acids. V was cut by 4 bases and J by 0 bases, with 13 bases left in between. The germline V gene encodes CDR1 MNHEY and CDR2 SVGAGI. CDR3 residues: CASSSPFRLSGNTIYF. CDR3 DNA sequence: TGTGCCAGCAGTTCCCCGTTTCGGCTCTCTGGAAACACCATATATTTT.

The chain uses TRBV6-5 and TRBJ1-1, with D possibly TRBD1 on 5 matching bases. The CDR3 spans 15 residues. V dropped 0 bases and J dropped 4 bases, with 12 bases sitting between them. Germline V CDR1 and CDR2: MNHEY, SVGAGI. CDR3 in DNA: TGTGCCAGCAGTTACTCGAAACGGGGCGGCACTGAAGCTTTCTTT. It translates to CASSYSKRGGTEAFF.